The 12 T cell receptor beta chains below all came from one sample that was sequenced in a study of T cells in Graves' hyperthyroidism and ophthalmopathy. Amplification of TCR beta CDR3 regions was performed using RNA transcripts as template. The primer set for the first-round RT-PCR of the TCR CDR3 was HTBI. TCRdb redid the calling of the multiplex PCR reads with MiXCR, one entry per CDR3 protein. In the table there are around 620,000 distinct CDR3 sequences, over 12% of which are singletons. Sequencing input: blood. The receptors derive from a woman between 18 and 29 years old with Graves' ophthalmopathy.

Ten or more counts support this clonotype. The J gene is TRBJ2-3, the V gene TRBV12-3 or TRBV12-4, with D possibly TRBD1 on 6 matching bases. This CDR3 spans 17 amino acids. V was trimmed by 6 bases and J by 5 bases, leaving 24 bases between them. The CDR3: CASSLRLQGPPGDTQYF. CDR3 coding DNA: TGTGCCAGCAGCCTACGATTACAGGGTCCTCCCGGAGATACGCAGTATTTT.

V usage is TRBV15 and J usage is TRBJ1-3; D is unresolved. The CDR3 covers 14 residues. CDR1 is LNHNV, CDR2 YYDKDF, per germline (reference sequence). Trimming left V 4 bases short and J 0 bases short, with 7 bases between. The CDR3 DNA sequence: TGTGCCACCAGCATCCCCAGCTCTGGAAACACCATATATTTT. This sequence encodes CATSIPSSGNTIYF. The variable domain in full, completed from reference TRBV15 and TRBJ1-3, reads DAMVIQNPRYQVTQFGKPVTLSCSQTLNHNVMYWYQQKSSQAPKLLFHYYDKDFNNEADTPDNFQSRRPNTSFCFLDIRSPGLGDTAMYLCATSIPSSGNTIYFGEGSWLTVV.

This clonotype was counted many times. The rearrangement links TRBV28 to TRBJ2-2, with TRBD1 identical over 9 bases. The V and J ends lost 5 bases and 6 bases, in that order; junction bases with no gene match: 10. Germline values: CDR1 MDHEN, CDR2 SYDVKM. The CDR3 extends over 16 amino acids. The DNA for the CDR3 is TGTGCCAGCAGTCCCGGACAGGGGCCTGGCTCCGGGGAGCTGTTTTTT. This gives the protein CASSPGQGPGSGELFF.

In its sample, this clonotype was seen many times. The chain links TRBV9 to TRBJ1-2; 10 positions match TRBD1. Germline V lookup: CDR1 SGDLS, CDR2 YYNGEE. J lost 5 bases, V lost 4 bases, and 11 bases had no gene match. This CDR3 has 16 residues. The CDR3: CASSPGTGVYNYGYTF. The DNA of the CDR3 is TGTGCCAGCAGCCCGGGGACAGGGGTATATAATTATGGCTACACCTTC. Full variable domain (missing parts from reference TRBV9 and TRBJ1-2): DSGVTQTPKHLITATGQRVTLRCSPRSGDLSVYWYQQSLDQGLQFLIQYYNGEERAKGNILERFSAQQFPDLHSELNLSSLELGDSALYFCASSPGTGVYNYGYTFGSGTRLTVV.

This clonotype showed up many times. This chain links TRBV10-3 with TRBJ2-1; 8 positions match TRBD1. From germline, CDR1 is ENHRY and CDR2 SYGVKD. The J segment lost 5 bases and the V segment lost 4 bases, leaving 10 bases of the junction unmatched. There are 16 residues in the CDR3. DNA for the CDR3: TGTGCCATCAGTGGACCCCGGGACAGGTGGGACAATGAGCAGTTCTTC. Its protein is CAISGPRDRWDNEQFF.

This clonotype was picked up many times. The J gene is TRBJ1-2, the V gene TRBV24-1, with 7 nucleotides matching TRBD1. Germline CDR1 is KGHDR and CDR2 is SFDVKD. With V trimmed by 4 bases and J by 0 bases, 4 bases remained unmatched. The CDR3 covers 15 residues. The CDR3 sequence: CATSDPGQSNYGYTF. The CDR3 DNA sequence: TGTGCCACCAGTGACCCGGGACAGTCTAACTATGGCTACACCTTC.

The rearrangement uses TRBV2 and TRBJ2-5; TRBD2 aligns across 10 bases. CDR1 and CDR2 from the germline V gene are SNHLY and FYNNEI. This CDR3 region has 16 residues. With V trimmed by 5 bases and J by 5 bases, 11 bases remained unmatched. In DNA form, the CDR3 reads TGTGCCAGCAGTATGCCCCTAGCGGGAGTCTGGGAGACCCAGTACTTC. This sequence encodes CASSMPLAGVWETQYF.

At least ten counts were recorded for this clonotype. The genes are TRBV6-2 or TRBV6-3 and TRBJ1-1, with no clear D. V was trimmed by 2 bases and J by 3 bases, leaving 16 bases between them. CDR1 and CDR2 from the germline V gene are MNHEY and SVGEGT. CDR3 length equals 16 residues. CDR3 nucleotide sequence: TGTGCCAGCAGTTACGGGTTCTATCGGCTTGACACTGAAGCTTTCTTT. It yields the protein CASSYGFYRLDTEAFF.

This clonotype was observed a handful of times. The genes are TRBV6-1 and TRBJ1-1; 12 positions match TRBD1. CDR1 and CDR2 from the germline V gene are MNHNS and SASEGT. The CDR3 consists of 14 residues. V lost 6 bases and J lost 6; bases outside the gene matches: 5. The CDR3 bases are TGTGCCAGCAGCCCGGGACAGGGGGCTTCTGAAGCTTTCTTT. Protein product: CASSPGQGASEAFF.

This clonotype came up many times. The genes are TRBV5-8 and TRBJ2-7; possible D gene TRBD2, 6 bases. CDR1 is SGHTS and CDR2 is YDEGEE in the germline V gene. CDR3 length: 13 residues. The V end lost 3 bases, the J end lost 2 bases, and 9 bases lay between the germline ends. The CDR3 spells CASSWRGAYEQYF. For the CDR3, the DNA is TGTGCCAGCAGCTGGCGCGGGGCCTACGAGCAGTACTTC.

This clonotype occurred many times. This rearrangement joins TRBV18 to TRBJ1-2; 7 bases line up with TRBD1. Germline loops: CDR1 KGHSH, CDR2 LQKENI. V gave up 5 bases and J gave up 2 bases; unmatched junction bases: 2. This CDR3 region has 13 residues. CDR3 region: CASSVDRNYGYTF. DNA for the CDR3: TGTGCCAGCTCAGTGGACAGGAACTATGGCTACACCTTC. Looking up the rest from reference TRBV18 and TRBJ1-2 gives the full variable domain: NAGVMQNPRHLVRRRGQEARLRCSPMKGHSHVYWYRQLPEEGLKFMVYLQKENIIDESGMPKERFSAEFPKEGPSILRIQQVVRGDSAAYFCASSVDRNYGYTFGSGTRLTVV.

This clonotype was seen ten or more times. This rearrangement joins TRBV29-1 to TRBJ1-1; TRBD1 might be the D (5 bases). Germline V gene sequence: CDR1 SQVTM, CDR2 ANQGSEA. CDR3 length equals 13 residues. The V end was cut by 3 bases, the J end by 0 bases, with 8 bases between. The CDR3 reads CSVEGQMNTEAFF. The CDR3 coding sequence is TGCAGCGTTGAGGGGCAGATGAACACTGAAGCTTTCTTT. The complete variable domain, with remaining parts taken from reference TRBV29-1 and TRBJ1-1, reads SAVISQKPSRDICQRGTSLTIQCQVDSQVTMMFWYRQQPGQSLTLIATANQGSEATYESGFVIDKFPISRPNLTFSTLTVSNMSPEDSSIYLCSVEGQMNTEAFFGQGTRLTVV.